Detailed here is one T cell receptor beta chain. The data stem from a study of control samples from healthy donors and cancer patients. CDR3 size: 15 residues. Germline lookup yields CDR1 MGHRA and CDR2 YSYEKL. Trimming cost V 6 bases and J 0 bases, with 11 bases left between them. Data came from immunoSEQ multiplex PCR; TCRdb stores just in-frame clones and leaves some out. Of some 79,000 clones listed, 89% were seen once; the top ten hold more than 7%. The TCR was taken from a man aged 50-59 years in good health. This chain joins TRBV4-1 and TRBJ2-2; D may correspond to TRBD1 or TRBD2 (5 bases each). The sequencing sample was made of blood. CDR3 region: CASRGVLPNTGELFF. CDR3 DNA: TGCGCCAGCAGGGGGGTTTTACCGAACACCGGGGAGCTGTTTTTT.